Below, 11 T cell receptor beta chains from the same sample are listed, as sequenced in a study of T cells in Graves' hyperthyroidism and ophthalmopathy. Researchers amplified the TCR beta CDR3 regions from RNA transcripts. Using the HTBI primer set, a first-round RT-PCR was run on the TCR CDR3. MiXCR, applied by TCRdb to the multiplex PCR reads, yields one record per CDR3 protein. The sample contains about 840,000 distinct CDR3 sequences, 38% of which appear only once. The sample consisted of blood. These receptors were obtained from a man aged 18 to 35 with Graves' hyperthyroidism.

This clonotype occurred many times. The CDR3 DNA reads TGTGCCAGCAGTTACTCGCCCTCCTACGAGCAGTACTTC. Residues: CASSYSPSYEQYF. The gene calls are TRBV6-5 and TRBJ2-7; D uncertain. The CDR3 spans 13 residues. The germline V gene encodes CDR1 MNHEY and CDR2 SVGAGI. Trimming took 0 bases from V and 0 from J, leaving 3 bases between them.

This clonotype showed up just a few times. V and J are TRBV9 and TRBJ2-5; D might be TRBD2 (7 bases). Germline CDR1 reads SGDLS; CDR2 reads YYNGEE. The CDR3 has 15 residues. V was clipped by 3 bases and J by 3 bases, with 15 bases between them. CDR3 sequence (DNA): TGTGCCAGCAGCGAGGGGGGGGGTAGGGAAGAGACCCAGTACTTC. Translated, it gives CASSEGGGREETQYF.

The CDR3 loop reads CATSRGAEETQYF. CDR3 DNA: TGTGCCACATCGAGGGGGGCGGAAGAGACCCAGTACTTC. V usage is TRBV2 and J usage is TRBJ2-5, with D perhaps given as TRBD1 or TRBD2 (6 bases each). CDR1 SNHLY and CDR2 FYNNEI come from the germline V gene. The CDR3 covers 13 residues. Trimming removed 10 bases at V and 3 bases at J, with 15 bases between.

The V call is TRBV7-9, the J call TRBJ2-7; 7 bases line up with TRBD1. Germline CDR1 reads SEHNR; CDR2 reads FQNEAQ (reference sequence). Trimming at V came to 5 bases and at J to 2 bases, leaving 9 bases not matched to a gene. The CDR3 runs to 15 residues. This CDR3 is CASSGDREFPYEQYF. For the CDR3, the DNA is TGTGCCAGCAGCGGCGACAGGGAATTCCCCTACGAGCAGTACTTC.

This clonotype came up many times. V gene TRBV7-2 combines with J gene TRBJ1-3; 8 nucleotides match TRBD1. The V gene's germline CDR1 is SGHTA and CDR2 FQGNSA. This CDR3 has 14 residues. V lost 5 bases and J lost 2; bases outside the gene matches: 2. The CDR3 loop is CASSPDRAGNTIYF. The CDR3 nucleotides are TGTGCCAGCAGCCCGGACAGGGCTGGAAACACCATATATTTT. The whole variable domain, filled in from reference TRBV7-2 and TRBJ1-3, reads GAGVSQSPSNKVTEKGKDVELRCDPISGHTALYWYRQSLGQGLEFLIYFQGNSAPDKSGLPSDRFSAERTGGSVSTLTIQRTQQEDSAVYLCASSPDRAGNTIYFGEGSWLTVV.

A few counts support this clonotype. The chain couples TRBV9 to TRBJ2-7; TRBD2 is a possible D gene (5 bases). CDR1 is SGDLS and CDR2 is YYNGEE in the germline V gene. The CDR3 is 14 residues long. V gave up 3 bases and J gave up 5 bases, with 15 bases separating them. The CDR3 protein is CASSGPTGGHEQYF. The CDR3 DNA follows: TGTGCCAGCAGCGGCCCGACTGGAGGCCACGAGCAGTACTTC. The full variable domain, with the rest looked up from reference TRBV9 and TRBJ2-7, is DSGVTQTPKHLITATGQRVTLRCSPRSGDLSVYWYQQSLDQGLQFLIQYYNGEERAKGNILERFSAQQFPDLHSELNLSSLELGDSALYFCASSGPTGGHEQYFGPGTRLTVT.

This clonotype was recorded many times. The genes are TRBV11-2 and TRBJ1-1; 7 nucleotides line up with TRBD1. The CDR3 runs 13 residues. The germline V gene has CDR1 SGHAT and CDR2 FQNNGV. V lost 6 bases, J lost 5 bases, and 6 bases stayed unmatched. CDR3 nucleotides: TGTGCCAGCAGGCGTACAGGGGAAACTGAAGCTTTCTTT. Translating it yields CASRRTGETEAFF.

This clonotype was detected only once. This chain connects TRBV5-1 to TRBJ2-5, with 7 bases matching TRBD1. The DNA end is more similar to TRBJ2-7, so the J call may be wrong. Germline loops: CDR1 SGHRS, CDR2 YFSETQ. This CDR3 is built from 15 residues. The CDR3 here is CASKIGPGQSLEQYF. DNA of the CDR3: TGCGCCAGCAAGATCGGGCCGGGACAGAGTCTCGAGCAGTACTTC.

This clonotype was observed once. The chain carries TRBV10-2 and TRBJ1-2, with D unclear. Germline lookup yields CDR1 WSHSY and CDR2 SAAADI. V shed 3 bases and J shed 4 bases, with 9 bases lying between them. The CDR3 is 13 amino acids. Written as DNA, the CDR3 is TGCGCCAGCAGTGATTGGCTTATCTATGGCTACACCTTC. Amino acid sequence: CASSDWLIYGYTF.

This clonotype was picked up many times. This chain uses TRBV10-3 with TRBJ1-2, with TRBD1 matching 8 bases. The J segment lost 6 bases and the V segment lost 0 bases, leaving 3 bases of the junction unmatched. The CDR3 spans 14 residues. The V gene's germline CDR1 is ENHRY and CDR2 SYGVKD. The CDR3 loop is CAISESTGDDGYTF. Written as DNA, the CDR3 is TGTGCCATCAGTGAGTCGACAGGGGATGATGGCTACACCTTC.

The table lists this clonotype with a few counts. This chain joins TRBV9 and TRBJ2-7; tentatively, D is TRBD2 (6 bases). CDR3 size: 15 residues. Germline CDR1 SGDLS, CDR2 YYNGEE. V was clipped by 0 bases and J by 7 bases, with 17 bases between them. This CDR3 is CASSVGRGAGTEQYF. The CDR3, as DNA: TGTGCCAGCAGCGTAGGGCGGGGTGCGGGAACGGAGCAGTACTTC. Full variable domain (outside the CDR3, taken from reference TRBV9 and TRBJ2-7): DSGVTQTPKHLITATGQRVTLRCSPRSGDLSVYWYQQSLDQGLQFLIQYYNGEERAKGNILERFSAQQFPDLHSELNLSSLELGDSALYFCASSVGRGAGTEQYFGPGTRLTVT.